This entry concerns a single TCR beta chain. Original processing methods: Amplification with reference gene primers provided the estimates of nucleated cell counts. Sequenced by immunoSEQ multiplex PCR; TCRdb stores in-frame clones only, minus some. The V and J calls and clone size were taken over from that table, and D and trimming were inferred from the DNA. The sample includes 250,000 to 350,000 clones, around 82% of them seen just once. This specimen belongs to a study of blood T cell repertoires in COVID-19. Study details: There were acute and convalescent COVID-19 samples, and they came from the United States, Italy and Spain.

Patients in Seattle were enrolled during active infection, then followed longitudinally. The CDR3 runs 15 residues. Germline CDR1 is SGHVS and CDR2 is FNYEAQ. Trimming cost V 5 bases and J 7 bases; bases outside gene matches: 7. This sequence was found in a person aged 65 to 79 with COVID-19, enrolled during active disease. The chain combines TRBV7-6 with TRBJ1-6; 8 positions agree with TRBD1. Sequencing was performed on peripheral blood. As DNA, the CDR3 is TGTGCCAGCAGCCCTGGACAGGGAGGCAATTCACCCCTCCACTTT. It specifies CASSPGQGGNSPLHF.